This T cell receptor (beta chain) was documented in a study of T cell changes during pregnancy in multiple sclerosis. The germline CDR1 and CDR2 sequences are MNHEY and SMNVEV (reference sequence). The V segment lost 7 bases and the J segment 6 bases; nucleotides outside the gene matches: 8. The CDR3 sequence is 13 residues long. The method was immunoSEQ multiplex PCR; TCRdb's version includes in-frame clones alone and lacks a portion of them. The sample lists about 38,000 clones; nearly 95% were seen once. This TCR was recovered from a female donor in good health, enrolled as a control in a pregnancy study. Sequenced material: CD4+ T cells from peripheral blood mononuclear cells, taken after pregnancy. This chain joins TRBV27 and TRBJ1-2, with TRBD1 matching over 7 bases. This CDR3 reads CASTQRQGHGYTF. The CDR3 DNA follows: TGTGCCAGCACCCAACGACAGGGTCATGGCTACACCTTC.